The entry below describes one T cell receptor (beta chain). This sample stems from a study of blood T cell repertoires in COVID-19. About the research overall: PBMCs, B-cell-depleted T cells, or T cells were the source of the cDNA or gDNA that made up the material.

In the authors' methods: Amplifying reference gene primers gave estimates of nucleated cell counts. Produced via immunoSEQ multiplex PCR; TCRdb's table is partial and in-frame only. V and J calls and clone size are copied from that table; D and trimming were computed from the DNA. This sample has about 63,000 clones, with around 79% found just once. The sample taken for sequencing was peripheral blood. The receptor's source is a human donor in a cohort sampled during active COVID-19.

Here the CDR3 reads CASSLGFLGPGGELFF. CDR3 bases: TGTGCCAGCAGCTTGGGTTTTCTGGGGCCCGGCGGGGAGCTGTTTTTT. This chain uses TRBV5-8 with TRBJ2-2; D is perhaps TRBD1 (5 bases). Trimming cost V 0 bases and J 7 bases, with 16 bases left between them. The CDR3 runs 16 residues. CDR1 and CDR2 from the germline V gene are SGHTS and YDEGEE. The complete variable domain, with remaining parts taken from reference TRBV5-8 and TRBJ2-2, reads EAGVTQSPTHLIKTRGQQATLRCSPISGHTSVYWYQQALGLGLQFLLWYDEGEERNRGNFPPRFSGRQFPNYSSELNVNALELEDSALYLCASSLGFLGPGGELFFGEGSRLTVL.